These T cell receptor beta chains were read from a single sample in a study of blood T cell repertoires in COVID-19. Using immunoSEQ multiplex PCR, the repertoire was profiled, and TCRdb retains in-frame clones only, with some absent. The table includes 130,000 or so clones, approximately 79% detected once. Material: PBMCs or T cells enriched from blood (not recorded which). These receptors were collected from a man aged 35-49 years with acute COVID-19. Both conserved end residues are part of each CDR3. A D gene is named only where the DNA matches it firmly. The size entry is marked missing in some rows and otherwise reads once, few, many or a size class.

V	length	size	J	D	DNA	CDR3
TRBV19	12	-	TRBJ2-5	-	TGTGCCACCGCCGAGGTTGGGGAGACCCAGTACTTC	CATAEVGETQYF
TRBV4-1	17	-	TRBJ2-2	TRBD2	TGCGCCAGCAGCCAAGATATAGCGGGGGGGAACACCGGGGAGCTGTTTTTT	CASSQDIAGGNTGELFF
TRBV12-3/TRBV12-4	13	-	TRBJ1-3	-	TGTGCCAGCAGTTTGGCCGGGGGGAACACCATATATTTT	CASSLAGGNTIYF
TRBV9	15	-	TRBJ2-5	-	TGTGCCAGCAACCCCGGACAGAACCTTCAAGAGACCCAGTACTTC	CASNPGQNLQETQYF
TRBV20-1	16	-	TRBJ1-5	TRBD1	TGCAGTGCTAGTGGGACAGGAGGTAGGGTTAAACAGCCCCAGCATTTT	CSASGTGGRVKQPQHF
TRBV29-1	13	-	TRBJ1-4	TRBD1	TGCAGCGGCACACAGGGGGAAGGTGAAAAACTGTTTTTT	CSGTQGEGEKLFF
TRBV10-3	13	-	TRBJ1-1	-	TGTGCCATCCGGGAGGGACTGAACACTGAAGCTTTCTTT	CAIREGLNTEAFF
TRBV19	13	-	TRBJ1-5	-	TGTGCCAGTAGTATGGAACTAAATCAGCCCCAGCATTTT	CASSMELNQPQHF
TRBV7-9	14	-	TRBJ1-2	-	TGTGCCAGCAGCCTATTACACTCGGACATTTTGGCAACCTTC	CASSLLHSDILATF
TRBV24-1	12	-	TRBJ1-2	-	TGTGCCACCAGTGACCCCAGCTATGGCTACACCTTC	CATSDPSYGYTF
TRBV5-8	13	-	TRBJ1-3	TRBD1	TGTGCCAGCAGCGAGGGGGCCGGAAACACCATATATTTT	CASSEGAGNTIYF
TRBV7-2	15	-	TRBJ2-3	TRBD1	TGTGCCAGCAGTCCGACAGGGGGCCTCACAGATACGCAGTATTTT	CASSPTGGLTDTQYF
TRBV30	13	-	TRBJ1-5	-	TGTGCCTGGAGTGAATCAAGCAATCAGCCCCAGCATTTT	CAWSESSNQPQHF
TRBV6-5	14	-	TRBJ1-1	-	TGTGCCAGCAGCGATTACGGGGAGAACACTGAAGCTTTCTTT	CASSDYGENTEAFF
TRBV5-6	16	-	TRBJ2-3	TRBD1	TGTGCCAGCAGCTTGGGGTTACAGGGGGCTACAGATACGCAGTATTTT	CASSLGLQGATDTQYF
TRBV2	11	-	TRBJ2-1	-	TGTGCCAGCAGTTTTAACAATGAGCAGTTCTTC	CASSFNNEQFF
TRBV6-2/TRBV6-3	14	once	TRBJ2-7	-	TGTGCCAGCAGTCCCTGGACAGCAGTCTACGAGCAGTACTTC	CASSPWTAVYEQYF
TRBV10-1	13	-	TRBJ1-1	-	TGCGCCAGCAGCGACAGCCCCAACACTGAAGCTTTCTTT	CASSDSPNTEAFF